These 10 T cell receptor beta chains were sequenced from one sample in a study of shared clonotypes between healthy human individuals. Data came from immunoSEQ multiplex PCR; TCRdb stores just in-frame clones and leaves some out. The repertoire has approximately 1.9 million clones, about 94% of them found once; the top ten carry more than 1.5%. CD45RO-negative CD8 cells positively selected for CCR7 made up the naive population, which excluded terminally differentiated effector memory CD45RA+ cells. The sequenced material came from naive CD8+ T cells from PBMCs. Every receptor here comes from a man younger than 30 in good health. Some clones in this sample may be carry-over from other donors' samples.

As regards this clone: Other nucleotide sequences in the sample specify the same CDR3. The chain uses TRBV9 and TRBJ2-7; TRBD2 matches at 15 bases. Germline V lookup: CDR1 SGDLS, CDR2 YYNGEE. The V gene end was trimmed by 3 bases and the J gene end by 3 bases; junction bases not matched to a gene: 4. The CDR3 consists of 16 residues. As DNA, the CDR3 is TGTGCCAGCAGCGAGGGACTAGCGGGAGGAGGCTACGAGCAGTACTTC. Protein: CASSEGLAGGGYEQYF.

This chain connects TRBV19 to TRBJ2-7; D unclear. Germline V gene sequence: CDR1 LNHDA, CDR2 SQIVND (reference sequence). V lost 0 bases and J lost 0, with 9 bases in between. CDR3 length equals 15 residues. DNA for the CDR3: TGTGCCAGTAGTATAGATACGCCGACCTCCTACGAGCAGTACTTC. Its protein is CASSIDTPTSYEQYF.

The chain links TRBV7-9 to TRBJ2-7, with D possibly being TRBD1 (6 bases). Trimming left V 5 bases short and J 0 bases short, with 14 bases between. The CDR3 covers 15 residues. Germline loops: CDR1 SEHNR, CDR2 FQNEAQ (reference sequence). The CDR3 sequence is CASSQSGTPSYEQYF. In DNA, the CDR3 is TGTGCCAGCAGCCAGAGTGGGACACCCTCCTACGAGCAGTACTTC.

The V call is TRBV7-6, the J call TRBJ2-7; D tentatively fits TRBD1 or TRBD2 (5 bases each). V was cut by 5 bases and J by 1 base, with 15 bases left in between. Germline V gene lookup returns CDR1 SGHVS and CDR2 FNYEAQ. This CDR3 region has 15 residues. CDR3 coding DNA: TGTGCCAGCAGCCTCGAGGGACGGACGTCCTACGAGCAGTACTTC. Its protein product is CASSLEGRTSYEQYF.

CDR3 nucleotide sequence: TGTGCCAGCAGCGTTCGGGACAGGTCCAGTTATGGCTACACCTTC. Encoded protein: CASSVRDRSSYGYTF. The V call is TRBV9, the J call TRBJ1-2, with 8 nucleotides matching TRBD1. Per germline, CDR1 SGDLS and CDR2 YYNGEE. V lost 2 bases and J lost 5; bases outside the gene matches: 8. This CDR3 is 15 amino acids long. Filled out from reference TRBV9 and TRBJ1-2, the complete variable domain reads DSGVTQTPKHLITATGQRVTLRCSPRSGDLSVYWYQQSLDQGLQFLIQYYNGEERAKGNILERFSAQQFPDLHSELNLSSLELGDSALYFCASSVRDRSSYGYTFGSGTRLTVV.

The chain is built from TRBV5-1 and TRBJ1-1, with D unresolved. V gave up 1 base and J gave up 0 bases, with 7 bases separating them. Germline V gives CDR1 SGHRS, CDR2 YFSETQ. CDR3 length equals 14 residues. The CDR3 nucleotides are TGCGCCAGCAGCTTGTCGTCCCTGAACACTGAAGCTTTCTTT. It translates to CASSLSSLNTEAFF.

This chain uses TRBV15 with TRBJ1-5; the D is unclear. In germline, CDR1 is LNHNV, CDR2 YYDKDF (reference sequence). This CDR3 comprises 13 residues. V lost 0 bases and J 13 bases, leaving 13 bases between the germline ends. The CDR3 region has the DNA TGTGCCACCAGCAGAGATCTCGAGGATGTTCAGCATTTT. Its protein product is CATSRDLEDVQHF.

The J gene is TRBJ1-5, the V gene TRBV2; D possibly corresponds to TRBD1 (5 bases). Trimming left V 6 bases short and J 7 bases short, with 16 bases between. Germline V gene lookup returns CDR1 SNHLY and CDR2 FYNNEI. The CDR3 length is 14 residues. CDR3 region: CASSRDGGAQPQHF. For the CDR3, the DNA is TGTGCCAGCAGCCGTGACGGGGGAGCCCAGCCCCAGCATTTT.

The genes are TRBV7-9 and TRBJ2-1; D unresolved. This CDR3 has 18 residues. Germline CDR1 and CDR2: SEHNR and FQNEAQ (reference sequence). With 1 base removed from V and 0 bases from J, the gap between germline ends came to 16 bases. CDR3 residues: CASSLDVAEVSSYNEQFF. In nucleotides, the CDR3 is TGTGCCAGCAGCTTAGACGTGGCAGAGGTGAGCTCCTACAATGAGCAGTTCTTC.

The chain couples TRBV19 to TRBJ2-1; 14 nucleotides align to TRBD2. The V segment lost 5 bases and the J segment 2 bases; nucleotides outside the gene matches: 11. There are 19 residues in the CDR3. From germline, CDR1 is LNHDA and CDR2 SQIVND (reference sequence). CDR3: CASSPSPGTSGSTYNEQFF. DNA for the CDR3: TGTGCCAGTAGTCCCAGCCCCGGGACTAGCGGGAGCACCTACAATGAGCAGTTCTTC.